These T cell receptor beta chains were read from a single sample in a study of blood T cell repertoires in COVID-19. Assay used: immunoSEQ multiplex PCR; TCRdb lists only in-frame clones, some missing. This repertoire shows fewer than 300,000 clones, around 90% found once; its top ten account for roughly 1.1%. Sequencing was carried out using PBMCs or T cells enriched from blood (not recorded which). These receptors were collected from a young woman who had recovered from COVID-19. The CDR3 runs from the conserved cysteine through the conserved F or W. A D gene is named only where the DNA matches it firmly. The size field is filled for only some rows; it gives once, few, many or a size class.

clone size	D gene	V gene	J gene	CDR3 protein	CDR3 DNA
NA	NA	TRBV7-7	TRBJ2-2	CASSLAKGVDTGELFF	TGTGCTAGCAGCTTAGCGAAGGGAGTGGACACCGGGGAGCTGTTTTTT
NA	TRBD1	TRBV7-2	TRBJ1-3	CASSSQGQASGNTIYF	TGTGCCAGCAGCTCACAAGGACAGGCCTCTGGAAACACCATATATTTT
NA	TRBD2	TRBV28	TRBJ2-1	CASSLGGSGIDEQFF	TGTGCCAGCAGTTTGGGCGGTAGCGGGATCGATGAGCAGTTCTTC
few	TRBD2	TRBV7-3	TRBJ2-1	CASSFGTSNEQFF	TGTGCCAGCAGCTTTGGGACTAGCAATGAGCAGTTCTTC
once	TRBD2	TRBV7-6	TRBJ2-3	CASSSLAGSGRVDTQYF	TGTGCCAGCAGCTCCCTAGCGGGTAGCGGGAGGGTCGATACGCAGTATTTT
NA	NA	TRBV28	TRBJ2-3	CASSLRDTQYF	TGTGCCAGCAGTTTGAGAGATACGCAGTATTTT
few	TRBD2	TRBV7-8	TRBJ2-7	CASSQGLAGAYEQYF	TGTGCCAGCAGCCAAGGCCTAGCGGGAGCTTACGAGCAGTACTTC
NA	TRBD1	TRBV5-1	TRBJ1-1	CASSPGGTGGIAFF	TGCGCCAGCAGCCCGGGTGGGACAGGGGGTATAGCTTTCTTT
NA	TRBD1	TRBV28	TRBJ1-6	CASSPPGQQNSPLHF	TGTGCCAGCAGTCCTCCGGGACAGCAGAATTCACCCCTCCACTTT
NA	NA	TRBV9	TRBJ2-7	CASRPGGYEQYF	TGTGCCAGCAGGCCCGGAGGCTACGAGCAGTACTTC
NA	NA	TRBV12-3/TRBV12-4	TRBJ1-1	CASSLGGVAFF	TGTGCCAGCAGTTTGGGGGGGGTTGCTTTCTTT
once	NA	TRBV6-5	TRBJ1-2	CASSSNRGGTNYGYTF	TGTGCCAGCAGTTCTAATCGCGGGGGGACTAACTATGGCTACACCTTC
NA	NA	TRBV4-3	TRBJ2-1	CASSQDLGANEQFF	TGCGCCAGCAGCCAAGATCTGGGAGCCAATGAGCAGTTCTTC
NA	NA	TRBV4-1	TRBJ2-1	CASSQERVIPYNEQFF	TGCGCCAGCAGCCAAGAGAGGGTGATCCCCTACAATGAGCAGTTCTTC
NA	NA	TRBV2	TRBJ1-2	CASSVDPGDYGYTF	TGTGCCAGCAGTGTTGACCCGGGGGACTATGGCTACACCTTC
once	NA	TRBV30	TRBJ1-2	CAWAFNYGYTF	TGTGCCTGGGCCTTCAACTATGGCTACACCTTC
NA	TRBD1	TRBV6-6	TRBJ2-7	CASRSERDRAYEQYF	TGTGCCAGCAGGTCGGAGAGGGACAGGGCCTACGAGCAGTACTTC
NA	TRBD1	TRBV29-1	TRBJ2-5	CSVGDRGYWETQYF	TGCAGCGTCGGGGACAGGGGCTATTGGGAGACCCAGTACTTC
NA	NA	TRBV5-1	TRBJ1-1	CASSSGRGNTEAFF	TGCGCCAGCAGCTCGGGGAGGGGGAACACTGAAGCTTTCTTT
once	TRBD1	TRBV5-6	TRBJ2-2	CASSTRTGVAGELFF	TGTGCCAGCAGCACCCGGACAGGGGTCGCCGGGGAGCTGTTTTTT
NA	NA	TRBV18	TRBJ1-1	CASSPFDSSKGTEAFF	TGTGCCAGCTCACCCTTCGACAGTTCCAAAGGCACTGAAGCTTTCTTT
NA	TRBD1	TRBV9	TRBJ1-1	CASSPRTGPNTEAFF	TGTGCCAGCAGCCCCCGGACAGGACCGAACACTGAAGCTTTCTTT
NA	NA	TRBV7-7	TRBJ2-2	CASSLAGRTGELFF	TGTGCTAGCAGCTTGGCTGGTCGCACCGGGGAGCTGTTTTTT
few	TRBD1	TRBV6-5	TRBJ2-7	CASTSGTGYEQYF	TGTGCCAGCACCTCCGGGACAGGTTACGAGCAGTACTTC
NA	NA	TRBV5-5	TRBJ2-7	CASTSSYEQYF	TGTGCCAGCACCTCCTCTTACGAGCAGTACTTC
NA	NA	TRBV5-6	TRBJ1-2	CASSLALGKPRQGYGYTF	TGTGCCAGCAGCTTGGCCCTCGGAAAACCCCGCCAGGGCTATGGCTACACCTTC
NA	TRBD1	TRBV30	TRBJ1-4	CAWSIRQGNEKLFF	TGTGCCTGGAGTATCCGACAGGGTAATGAAAAACTGTTTTTT
once	TRBD1	TRBV11-2	TRBJ1-5	CASSQDRGGQPQHF	TGTGCCAGCAGCCAAGACAGGGGAGGCCAGCCCCAGCATTTT
NA	TRBD2	TRBV2	TRBJ2-2	CASSEIVGLAFHGELFF	TGTGCCAGCAGTGAAATAGTGGGACTAGCGTTTCACGGGGAGCTGTTTTTT
few	TRBD2	TRBV5-1	TRBJ2-7	CASSPEAGIHEQYF	TGCGCCAGCAGCCCGGAAGCGGGGATCCACGAGCAGTACTTC
NA	NA	TRBV19	TRBJ2-1	CASRAGKNEQFF	TGTGCCAGTAGGGCAGGGAAAAATGAGCAGTTCTTC
NA	NA	TRBV18	TRBJ2-4	CASSPQTGIAKNIQYF	TGTGCCAGCTCACCACAGACAGGAATAGCCAAAAACATTCAGTACTTC
few	NA	TRBV7-2	TRBJ2-1	CASSLRDISYNEQFF	TGTGCCAGCAGCCTCCGGGATATATCCTACAATGAGCAGTTCTTC
NA	NA	TRBV7-2	TRBJ1-2	CASSPGQNNYGYTF	TGTGCCAGCAGCCCAGGACAGAACAACTATGGCTACACCTTC
NA	TRBD2	TRBV9	TRBJ2-3	CASSVLPGGEDTQYF	TGTGCCAGCAGCGTACTGCCGGGAGGAGAAGATACGCAGTATTTT
NA	TRBD2	TRBV4-1	TRBJ2-7	CASSQRLAGAFDEQYF	TGCGCCAGCAGCCAACGGCTAGCGGGAGCGTTCGACGAGCAGTACTTC
NA	TRBD1	TRBV11-2	TRBJ2-7	CASSMRQGQLLTYEQYF	TGTGCCAGCAGCATGAGACAGGGGCAATTGTTGACCTACGAGCAGTACTTC
NA	TRBD2	TRBV28	TRBJ2-6	CATETSGMGGANVLTF	TGTGCCACCGAGACTAGCGGGATGGGAGGGGCCAACGTCCTGACTTTC
NA	TRBD2	TRBV5-1	TRBJ2-2	CASSTGLAGNTGELFF	TGCGCCAGCAGCACCGGACTAGCGGGAAACACCGGGGAGCTGTTTTTT
NA	NA	TRBV18	TRBJ1-1	CASSPGQTVVNTEAFF	TGTGCCAGCTCACCGGGGCAGACAGTGGTGAACACTGAAGCTTTCTTT
NA	TRBD1	TRBV20-1	TRBJ1-5	CSASQGALGNQPQHF	TGCAGTGCTAGTCAGGGGGCATTGGGTAATCAGCCCCAGCATTTT
once	NA	TRBV21-1	TRBJ2-3	CASSKEARGLGDTQYF	TGTGCCAGCAGCAAAGAAGCCAGGGGGCTAGGAGATACGCAGTATTTT
NA	TRBD1	TRBV28	TRBJ2-7	CASSSPGQGREQYF	TGTGCCAGCAGTTCCCCTGGACAGGGTAGAGAGCAGTACTTC
NA	TRBD1	TRBV15	TRBJ2-7	CATSISPGQGIYEQYF	TGTGCCACCAGCATTTCACCGGGACAGGGGATATACGAGCAGTACTTC
NA	TRBD2	TRBV27	TRBJ2-5	CASSFTSGTETQYF	TGTGCCAGCAGTTTTACTAGCGGGACAGAGACCCAGTACTTC
NA	TRBD1	TRBV5-4	TRBJ2-1	CASSNSQGASLYNEQFF	TGTGCCAGCAGCAATTCCCAGGGGGCCTCTTTATACAATGAGCAGTTCTTC
few	TRBD1	TRBV7-9	TRBJ2-1	CASSRDRGAEQFF	TGTGCCAGCAGCAGGGACAGGGGAGCGGAGCAGTTCTTC
NA	TRBD2	TRBV28	TRBJ2-7	CASRGLPRYEQYF	TGTGCCAGCAGGGGACTACCAAGGTACGAGCAGTACTTC